This T cell receptor (beta chain) was recovered during a study of blood T cells in healthy people across ages (dated by TCRdb to the mid-2010s). Background for the entire study: In model experiments, roughly one uniquely barcoded TCR beta cDNA molecule per two T cells was captured by template switching. The study measured age-related changes in TCR beta repertoire diversity using deep sequencing normalized with unique cDNA molecular identifiers. The donors were divided into four age groups: young (average around 16 years), middle-aged (under 40), aged (roughly 60) and long-lived (approximately 74). To avoid experimental bias, donors of different ages were spread randomly across the sequencing lanes. Using the same blood draw, the study looked at two additional independent replicas of 1 million unique cDNA reads for two donors, one aged 18 to 30 and the other aged 80 or older. What the study reported, not specific to this receptor: The CMV infection status of donors was not known, potentially confounding age-related changes in expanded clonotypes. Compared with the aged group, the long-lived group had more naive CD4+ T cells, fewer expanded clones and increased TCR diversity, a pattern suggesting age selection. Observed TCR beta diversity correlated strongly with the percentage of naive T cells measured by flow cytometry. Total diversity estimates from one million sequenced T cells were considered lower bounds and underestimates. As age increased, observed TCR beta diversity per million T cells dropped in a roughly linear way, and a significant reduction was already evident by age roughly 40. Conclusive comparison of naive and antigen-experienced compartments was prevented by the profiling of bulk unsorted PBMCs.

Of note for this clonotype: The antigen it recognizes is unknown. A much more abundant neighbour one base away suggests this may be a read error.

Library creation used 5' RACE. Sequenced using an Illumina HiSeq 2500. A second roughly 7 to 11 cycle PCR used a sample-barcoded 5' primer and a J-beta primer mix. A unique molecular identifier was introduced onto each TCR beta cDNA molecule by a template-switch 5' adaptor carrying 12 random nucleotides. Each sample yielded at least 2.5 million CDR3-containing paired-end reads. All of the RNA was converted into first-strand cDNA using the Mint cDNA synthesis kit, with a TRBC-specific oligonucleotide serving as the primer. Following uracil-DNA glycosylase treatment, a first 18-cycle PCR with universal primers M1SS and BC2_uni_R was performed on all cDNA. As for how the authors treated the data: For normalization, 1 million high-quality reads, each with a distinct molecular identifier, were randomly selected from each sample. Instead of being binned into consensus sequences, reads with shared molecular identifiers were discarded. MiTCR, set to a Q25 quality threshold and the strictest error-elimination algorithm, was used for CDR3 identification, clonotype clustering and error correction. A nonparametric unseen species model with Euler transformation was used to estimate a lower bound on total TCR beta diversity. TCRdb's own reprocessing of the public reads used fastp at Q25 and MiXCR and kept productive beta chains. For every CDR3 protein sequence, its rows merge into one entry that carries the most common genes and DNA. TCRdb, not the authors, supplied the V and J calls. The sample table shows around 1,500,000 distinct CDR3 sequences, and approximately 38% are seen once. The ten largest clones take up roughly 8.2% of the sample.

Systemically healthy Caucasian individuals from Russia, approximately 39 in total and aged about 6 to 95 years, were included as donors. Each donor gave about 10 milliliters of peripheral blood, drawn into EDTA-treated Vacutainer tubes. Ficoll-Paque density-gradient centrifugation was used to isolate PBMCs, with at least 7 million obtained per sample. Total RNA was extracted from PBMCs with Trizol reagent, with at least 6 micrograms obtained per sample. Naive CD45RAhigh/CD27high T cell percentages were measured by flow cytometry on a PBMC aliquot from every donor. The CDR3 has 14 amino acids, counting the end cysteine and phenylalanine. Solely the CDR3 DNA is kept, with 42 bases framed from the first base. At the junction V is shortened by 3 bases and J by 4 bases; bases outside the gene matches: 3. Via the germline V gene, CDR1 is ENHRY and CDR2 SYGVKD.

The TCR was taken from a woman younger than 35 in good health. The material sequenced was blood. The chain is assembled from TRBV10-3 and TRBJ2-7, with TRBD2 identical over 10 junction bases. This receptor has the CDR3 CAISDPSGSYEQYF. The DNA sequence is TGTGCCATCAGTGATCCTAGCGGGAGTTACGAGCAGTACTTC.